This TCR beta chain was found in a study of blood T cells in healthy people across ages. Study results and limitations: From one million sequenced T cells, diversity estimates were lower bounds. Significant beta diversity loss was already apparent by age approximately 37, declining roughly linearly. CMV status of donors was not determined, possibly confounding expanded clonotype changes.

Each sample yielded at least 6 micrograms of PBMC total RNA. Comments on this clonotype: As yet, its antigen is unknown.

A J-beta primer mix and a sample-barcoded 5' primer were used in a second PCR of roughly 6 to 12 cycles. TCRdb used MiXCR to reprocess the 5' RACE reads, holding one entry per CDR3 protein. The sample includes about 830,000 distinct CDR3 sequences, 55% to 65% of them seen just once. This TCR was recovered from a man aged 25-45 years in good health. Input material: blood.

The CDR3 spells CASSHVNRQGGETQYF. The CDR3 DNA follows: TGTGCCAGCAGTCATGTGAACCGACAGGGGGGGGAGACCCAGTACTTC. The chain has TRBV11-2 and TRBJ2-7; 9 bases line up with TRBD1. The closer fit of TRBJ2-5 to the DNA end suggests the J call may be wrong. The germline V gene has CDR1 SGHAT and CDR2 FQNNGV. This CDR3 comprises 16 residues.